The 8 T cell receptor beta chains in this list originate from one sample, sequenced in a study of a mutant IDH1 vaccine in newly diagnosed glioma. These receptors' antigens are unknown. The sample's time point: week 5, during vaccination. Each dose delivered 300 ug of mutant IDH1 20-mer peptide subcutaneously with imiquimod. Repertoires were generated with immunoSEQ multiplex PCR, while TCRdb's copy carries only in-frame clones and drops some. This sample has some 51,000 clones, with more than 70% found just once. The material sequenced was PBMCs, taken from a glioma patient whose treatment included an IDH1 peptide vaccine. The receptors shown here come from a man over 45 with glioma.

The rearrangement joins TRBV30 to TRBJ1-1; 7 positions agree with TRBD1. After removal of 5 bases from V and 4 bases from J, the junction contained 7 bases not matched to a gene. Germline loops: CDR1 GTSNPN, CDR2 SVGIG (reference sequence). This CDR3 is 13 amino acids long. The CDR3 nucleotides read TGTGCCTGGGATTGGGACAGTCGCACTGAAGCTTTCTTT. Translating it yields CAWDWDSRTEAFF.

The V gene is TRBV15, the J gene TRBJ2-5; D may be TRBD2 (7 bases). V was shortened by 4 bases and J by 2 bases, with 11 bases between the two germline ends. Germline CDR1 LNHNV, CDR2 YYDKDF (reference sequence). The length of the CDR3 is 14 residues. The CDR3 DNA reads as TGTGCCACCAGCATGCGGGGGCAACAAGAGACCCAGTACTTC. It is translated as CATSMRGQQETQYF.

The chain has TRBV2 and TRBJ2-5, with D possibly called TRBD1 or TRBD2 (6 bases each). The CDR3 has 14 amino acids. V was clipped by 6 bases and J by 2 bases, with 13 bases between them. Germline CDR1 SNHLY, CDR2 FYNNEI. CDR3 sequence (DNA): TGTGCCAGCAGCCAGGGGACTGCACAAGAGACCCAGTACTTC. This codes for CASSQGTAQETQYF.

The rearrangement links TRBV6-1 to TRBJ2-7; the match to TRBD2 covers 8 bases. Losses at the gene ends were 2 bases for V and 5 bases for J; bases not matched to a gene: 5. This CDR3 has 14 residues. Germline-derived CDR1 and CDR2 are MNHNS and SASEGT. The CDR3 spells CASSEIGSGDEQYF. CDR3 DNA sequence: TGTGCCAGCAGTGAAATTGGTAGCGGGGACGAGCAGTACTTC.

The chain joins TRBV5-6 to TRBJ2-1; D perhaps matches TRBD2 (6 bases). The V end lost 1 base, the J end lost 16 bases, and 15 bases lay between the germline ends. Germline CDR1 is SGHDT and CDR2 is YYEEEE. This CDR3 comprises 12 residues. DNA for the CDR3: TGTGCCAGCAGCTTGAAAGGGAGGTCAAAATTCTTC. This codes for CASSLKGRSKFF.

This chain connects TRBV11-2 to TRBJ2-3, with TRBD1 matching 9 bases. Germline CDR1 SGHAT, CDR2 FQNNGV. CDR3 length: 16 amino acids. V was pared by 4 bases and J by 2 bases, with 7 bases of the junction left unmatched. The DNA of the CDR3 is TGTGCCAGCAGCTCGTACAGGGGGCGAAACACAGATACGCAGTATTTT. Translated, it gives CASSSYRGRNTDTQYF.

The chain employs TRBV18 and TRBJ1-4; D call uncertain. Germline CDR1 reads KGHSH; CDR2 reads LQKENI. CDR3 length equals 15 residues. Trimming left V 4 bases short and J 0 bases short, with 9 bases between. CDR3 sequence: CASSREATTNEKLFF. Written as DNA, the CDR3 is TGTGCCAGCTCACGAGAGGCAACAACTAATGAAAAACTGTTTTTT.

The CDR3 DNA is TGCAGCGTCCGGACAGGGAACACTGAAGCTTTCTTT. It yields the protein CSVRTGNTEAFF. This chain joins TRBV29-1 and TRBJ1-1; 7 bases are a match to TRBD1. The CDR3 totals 12 residues. V lost 6 bases, J lost 1 base, and 2 bases stayed unmatched. Germline V gene sequence: CDR1 SQVTM, CDR2 ANQGSEA.